These 5 T cell receptor beta chains were all obtained from the same sample, sequenced in a study of blood T cell repertoires in COVID-19. This table comes from immunoSEQ multiplex PCR, and its TCRdb copy is limited to in-frame clones, with some not included. In the table there are almost 300,000 clones, around 92% of which are singletons. Sequencing input: peripheral blood. These receptors all come from a woman under 40 with COVID-19, enrolled during active disease.

The J gene is TRBJ2-5, the V gene TRBV4-1, with 8 nucleotides matching TRBD1. Germline CDR1 and CDR2: MGHRA and YSYEKL. With V trimmed by 5 bases and J by 4 bases, 9 bases remained unmatched. The CDR3 sequence is 15 residues long. The CDR3 is CASSDADREGETQYF. In nucleotides, the CDR3 is TGCGCCAGCAGCGATGCGGACAGGGAAGGAGAGACCCAGTACTTC.

This chain links TRBV18 with TRBJ2-2, with TRBD1 matching 10 bases. Trimming removed 6 bases from V and 4 bases from J; junction bases left unmatched: 5. The CDR3 extends over 15 amino acids. Germline V gives CDR1 KGHSH, CDR2 LQKENI. CDR3 region: CASSQRQGATGELFF. CDR3 DNA sequence: TGTGCCAGCTCCCAACGACAGGGGGCCACCGGGGAGCTGTTTTTT.

The chain is built from TRBV3-1 (or the pseudogene TRBV3-2) and TRBJ2-1; maybe TRBD2 (6 bases). The V and J ends lost 4 bases and 4 bases respectively, with 17 bases between them. The CDR3 is 16 amino acids. CDR1 is LGHDT and CDR2 is YNNKEL in the germline V gene (reference sequence). CDR3 nucleotide sequence: TGTGCCAGCAGCCCCCAACTGGCGGGGCGGTACAATGAGCAGTTCTTC. Translating gives CASSPQLAGRYNEQFF.

This chain links TRBV11-2 with TRBJ2-1, with 7 nucleotides matching TRBD2. Germline V gene data show CDR1 as SGHAT and CDR2 as FQNNGV. The CDR3 runs to 16 residues. V shed 4 bases and J 5 bases; nucleotides not matched to a gene: 11. The CDR3 DNA is TGTGCCAGCAGCTGGATGGCGGGGGACTCAAACAATGAGCAGTTCTTC. Encoded protein: CASSWMAGDSNNEQFF.

The chain links TRBV30 to TRBJ1-2; the D gene is possibly TRBD1 (5 bases). This CDR3 region has 13 residues. The germline CDR1 and CDR2 sequences are GTSNPN and SVGIG (reference sequence). V was clipped by 0 bases and J by 14 bases, with 19 bases between them. The CDR3 bases are TGTGCCTGGAGTGTAAACCCCTCCTCGGGGGGGACCTTC. It encodes CAWSVNPSSGGTF.